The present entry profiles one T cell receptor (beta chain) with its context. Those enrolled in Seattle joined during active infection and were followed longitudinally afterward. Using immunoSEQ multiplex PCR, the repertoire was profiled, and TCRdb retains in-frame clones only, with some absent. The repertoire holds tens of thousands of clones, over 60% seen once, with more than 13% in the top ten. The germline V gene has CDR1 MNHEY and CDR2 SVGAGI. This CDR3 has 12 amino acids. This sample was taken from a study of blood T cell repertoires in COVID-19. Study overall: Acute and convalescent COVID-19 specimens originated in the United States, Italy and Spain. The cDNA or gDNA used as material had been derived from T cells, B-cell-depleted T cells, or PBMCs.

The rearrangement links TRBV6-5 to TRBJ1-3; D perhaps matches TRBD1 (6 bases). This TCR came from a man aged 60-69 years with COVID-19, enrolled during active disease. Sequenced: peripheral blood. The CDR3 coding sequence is TGTGGGGGCGAGGGGGCTGGAAACACCATATATTTT. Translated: CGGEGAGNTIYF.